This T cell receptor (beta chain) comes out of a study of cytomegalovirus exposure and HLA in healthy donors. General study results and limits: The authors judged a highly shared variant cluster likely a sequencing artifact.

The PCR employed 60 Vbeta primers together with 13 Jbeta primers. This table comes from immunoSEQ multiplex PCR, and its TCRdb copy is limited to in-frame clones, with some not included. The sample contains roughly 150,000 clones, 65% to 80% of which appear only once. The germline CDR1 and CDR2 sequences are MNHNS and SASEGT. Germline trimming cut 6 bases from V and 3 bases from J; bases unmatched to any gene: 11. The CDR3 runs to 15 residues. Turning to this clone: What it binds is not known.

The rearrangement joins TRBV6-1 to TRBJ2-7; 7 nucleotides align to TRBD1. The sequence derives from a young woman in good health and CMV-seronegative. Source material: PBMCs. As DNA, the CDR3 is TGTGCCAGCAGAGGGACAGACAGATACCTCTACGAGCAGTACGTC. Translating gives CASRGTDRYLYEQYV.